This is a list of T cell receptor beta chains from one sample in a study of T cells expressing NK-cell markers. TCRdb reprocessed the 5' RACE reads and reports one entry per CDR3 protein, with no DNA. The sample table includes 300,000 to 450,000 distinct CDR3 sequences. Source material: blood T cells: a sorted CD56 or NKG2C T cell subset, CD4+ or CD8+ T cells, or bulk PBMC T cells (not recorded which). Every receptor here comes from a man between 18 and 69 years old in good health. Each CDR3 is given with its conserved first and last residue. Fields, in order: J gene, CDR3 length, V gene, CDR3 protein.

>TRBJ1-2|15|TRBV7-2
CASSLDWTGLEGYTF
>TRBJ2-5|16|TRBV4-2
CASTYTSGQGQETQYF
>TRBJ2-1|16|TRBV5-1
CASSLEGQVDYNEQFF
>TRBJ2-5|15|TRBV20-1
CSARVAGGRAETQYF
>TRBJ2-5|19|TRBV24-1
CATSPIGLAGGSAVGTQYF
>TRBJ1-2|15|TRBV5-1
CASSQNAGLVYGYTF
>TRBJ2-3|18|TRBV7-6
CASSLAPTSGGTTDTQYF
>TRBJ1-1|15|TRBV6-5
CASSHPQGVVTEAFF
>TRBJ1-2|15|TRBV3-1
CASSPTPQGMGGYTF
>TRBJ1-5|13|TRBV29-1
CSVSGGWQQPQHF
>TRBJ2-7|14|TRBV5-1
CASSPPGTSYEQYF
>TRBJ2-7|16|TRBV7-8
CASSPLRSLSSYEQYF
>TRBJ2-5|18|TRBV20-1
CSASPVPSGGEFQETQYF
>TRBJ1-4|16|TRBV4-2
CASSQERAGGKEKLFF
>TRBJ2-1|17|TRBV6-1
CASRKAGHRSIYNEQFF
>TRBJ2-6|15|TRBV19
CASIAGRAGANVLTF
>TRBJ2-4|14|TRBV27
CASSPGTSKNIQYF
>TRBJ1-1|15|TRBV7-9
CASRDSPRTNTEAFF
>TRBJ2-4|17|TRBV7-9
CASSFGSSGGERDIQYF
>TRBJ1-3|16|TRBV3-1
CASSGRDRLSGNTIYF
>TRBJ2-7|16|TRBV4-2
CASSQDAGTGIYEQYF
>TRBJ2-5|17|TRBV5-1
CATAYHGGTATQETQYF
>TRBJ2-1|16|TRBV4-1
CASSRALGGSYNEQFF
>TRBJ2-3|14|TRBV20-1
CSATGSRLGDTQYF
>TRBJ2-2|14|TRBV20-1
CSARRRGDTGELFF
>TRBJ2-4|15|TRBV5-1
CASSRDTRTQNIQYF
>TRBJ1-4|13|TRBV23-1
CASSPPGLLDCFF
>TRBJ1-5|19|TRBV6-5
CASSYWDRGHQYSNQPQHF
>TRBJ2-4|16|TRBV7-2
CASSLALGQAKNIQYF
>TRBJ2-7|16|TRBV6-1
CASSLNRDTPGNEQYF
>TRBJ2-3|15|TRBV2
CASRVGVLDSDTQYF